This T cell receptor (beta chain) came from a study of blood T cell repertoires in COVID-19. Study-wide context: Sources were T cells, B-cell-depleted T cells, or PBMCs; the material itself was cDNA or gDNA.

This CDR3 spans 11 amino acids. V gave up 7 bases and J gave up 15 bases, with 16 bases separating them. CDR1 and CDR2 (germline): LGHDT, YNNKEL (reference sequence). As processed by the authors: Reference gene primer amplification gave nucleated cell count estimates. Here immunoSEQ multiplex PCR was the method, and the copy in TCRdb shows in-frame clones only, minus some. D and trimming were read from the DNA, whereas the V and J calls and clone size are those reported in that table. The table records 200,000 to 250,000 clones, approximately 90% of them present only once. Sample: PBMCs or T cells enriched from blood (not recorded which). The chain couples TRBV3-1 (or the pseudogene TRBV3-2) to TRBJ2-1; D might be TRBD2 (6 bases). This clonotype was sampled from a man aged 45-60 years who had been exposed to COVID-19. For the CDR3, the DNA is TGTGCCAGCACCGGGGGTGGTTTTTGGTTCTTC. Its protein product is CASTGGGFWFF.